Below, 22 T cell receptor beta chains from the same sample are listed, as sequenced in a study of blood T cell repertoires in COVID-19. This table comes from immunoSEQ multiplex PCR, and its TCRdb copy is limited to in-frame clones, with some not included. The table includes under 55,000 clones, around 90% detected once. Sequencing used peripheral blood. The receptors originated from an elderly woman with active COVID-19.

The chain links TRBV3-1 (or the pseudogene TRBV3-2) to TRBJ2-2; tentative D call: TRBD1 (6 bases). The CDR3 extends over 14 amino acids. Germline lookup yields CDR1 LGHDT and CDR2 YNNKEL (reference sequence). V shed 4 bases and J shed 0 bases, with 6 bases lying between them. CDR3 in DNA: TGTGCCAGCAGCCGGACAGCGAACACCGGGGAGCTGTTTTTT. It codes for CASSRTANTGELFF.

The chain carries TRBV30 and TRBJ1-2; no reliable D call. The CDR3 runs to 12 residues. Looked up from germline, CDR1 is GTSNPN and CDR2 is SVGIG (reference sequence). Deletions cut 2 bases from V and 2 bases from J, with 6 bases between. The CDR3 region is CAWSKANYGYTF. The DNA of the CDR3 is TGTGCCTGGAGTAAAGCGAACTATGGCTACACCTTC.

The chain combines TRBV2 with TRBJ1-5; no reliable D call. Trimming took 4 bases from V and 7 from J, leaving 8 bases between them. The CDR3 spans 12 residues. From germline, CDR1 is SNHLY and CDR2 FYNNEI. The CDR3 DNA reads TGTGCCAGCAGTGTAGAGTCGCAGCCCCAGCATTTT. Translated: CASSVESQPQHF.

V is TRBV11-3 and J is TRBJ2-2; D may be TRBD2 (5 bases). The CDR3 totals 18 residues. V dropped 5 bases and J dropped 0 bases, with 19 bases sitting between them. Germline values: CDR1 SGHNT, CDR2 YENEEA. CDR3 in amino acids: CASSHSGIRESNTGELFF. The DNA of the CDR3 is TGTGCCAGCAGCCATAGTGGGATAAGGGAGTCGAACACCGGGGAGCTGTTTTTT.

V and J are TRBV2 and TRBJ1-4, with 9 bases matching TRBD1. Per the germline V gene, CDR1 is SNHLY and CDR2 is FYNNEI. CDR3 length: 13 residues. J lost 5 bases, V lost 8 bases, and 3 bases had no gene match. The CDR3 protein is CASAGTGNEKLFF. The CDR3 nucleotides are TGTGCCAGCGCCGGGACAGGGAATGAAAAACTGTTTTTT. Complete variable domain (other parts from reference TRBV2 and TRBJ1-4): EPEVTQTPSHQVTQMGQEVILRCVPISNHLYFYWYRQILGQKVEFLVSFYNNEISEKSEIFDDQFSVERPDGSNFTLKIRSTKLEDSAMYFCASAGTGNEKLFFGSGTQLSVL.

This clone occurred once. The chain couples TRBV28 to TRBJ1-1, with a weak D call TRBD1 (5 bases). The V end lost 2 bases, the J end lost 7 bases, and 17 bases lay between the germline ends. The CDR3 has 15 amino acids. Germline V gene lookup returns CDR1 MDHEN and CDR2 SYDVKM. The CDR3 sequence: CASSLPARAQFEAFF. CDR3 nucleotides: TGTGCCAGCAGTTTACCGGCCAGGGCCCAATTTGAAGCTTTCTTT.

The CDR3 DNA reads TGTGCCAGTAGTTCGGCAGGGAGGACCGGGGAGCTGTTTTTT. This encodes CASSSAGRTGELFF. The chain is built from TRBV19 and TRBJ2-2, with a possible D match to TRBD2 (6 bases). Trimming shortened V by 5 bases and J by 5 bases, and 12 bases separated the two germline ends. This CDR3 is built from 14 residues. Germline values: CDR1 LNHDA, CDR2 SQIVND (reference sequence).

The V gene is TRBV24-1, the J gene TRBJ1-2; the D is unclear. The ends were cut back, 1 base at V and 7 bases at J, with 12 bases in the middle. This CDR3 spans 14 amino acids. In germline, CDR1 is KGHDR, CDR2 SFDVKD. The CDR3 DNA sequence: TGTGCCACCAGTGATTTAGGGAGGGAAACTGGCTACACCTTC. It is translated as CATSDLGRETGYTF.

This chain connects TRBV7-9 to TRBJ2-5; perhaps TRBD2 as D (5 bases). Germline loops: CDR1 SEHNR, CDR2 FQNEAQ (reference sequence). The CDR3 covers 14 residues. Trimming removed 5 bases from V and 1 base from J, with 11 bases in between. The CDR3 here is CASSITAVQETQYF. DNA for the CDR3: TGTGCCAGCAGCATAACAGCGGTCCAAGAGACCCAGTACTTC.

V is TRBV6-5 and J is TRBJ1-6; tentatively, D is TRBD1 (5 bases). Deletions cut 0 bases from V and 6 bases from J, with 9 bases between. The CDR3 totals 15 residues. Looked up from germline, CDR1 is MNHEY and CDR2 is SVGAGI. The CDR3 DNA is TGTGCCAGCAGTTACTCGGGGCGGATTAATTCACCCCTCCACTTT. Its protein is CASSYSGRINSPLHF.

The V call is TRBV30, the J call TRBJ1-4, with unresolved D. The CDR3 has 13 amino acids. V dropped 6 bases and J dropped 7 bases, with 15 bases sitting between them. The V gene's germline CDR1 is GTSNPN and CDR2 SVGIG (reference sequence). This chain's CDR3 is CACCPRGAEKLFF. Here the CDR3 DNA reads TGTGCCTGCTGTCCTCGGGGTGCTGAAAAACTGTTTTTT.

The CDR3: CSVEGQLYNEQFF. The CDR3 DNA is TGCAGCGTTGAGGGACAGCTCTACAATGAGCAGTTCTTC. The chain employs TRBV29-1 and TRBJ2-1; 7 bases fit TRBD1. V shed 3 bases and J 3 bases; nucleotides not matched to a gene: 2. CDR1 and CDR2 (germline): SQVTM, ANQGSEA. The CDR3 runs to 13 residues.

On this clone itself: This CDR3 is also generated by other DNA sequences in the sample. This chain links TRBV6-4 with TRBJ1-1; 7 nucleotides align to TRBD1. The CDR3 has 13 residues. J lost 1 base, V lost 6 bases, and 2 bases had no gene match. Germline-derived CDR1 and CDR2 are MRHNA and SNTAGT. The CDR3 region is CASSRTGNTEAFF. The CDR3, as DNA: TGTGCCAGCAGCAGGACAGGGAACACTGAAGCTTTCTTT.

CDR3 DNA: TGTGCCAGCAGCCAAGCGACGGGAAGAGATACGCAGTATTTT. Translation: CASSQATGRDTQYF. The chain carries TRBV14 and TRBJ2-3; tentatively, D is TRBD2 (5 bases). CDR1 is SGHDN, CDR2 FVKESK, per germline. CDR3 length: 14 residues. Trimming took 1 base from V and 5 from J, leaving 10 bases between them.

This chain links TRBV7-2 with TRBJ2-5; the D gene is possibly TRBD1 (5 bases). The CDR3 loop spans 15 amino acids. V was clipped by 5 bases and J by 0 bases, with 13 bases between them. Germline CDR1 and CDR2: SGHTA and FQGNSA. DNA of the CDR3: TGTGCCAGCAGCCTACGGACAAGGTACCAAGAGACCCAGTACTTC. It codes for CASSLRTRYQETQYF.

This sequence joins TRBV29-1 and TRBJ2-3, with TRBD2 identical over 7 bases. This CDR3 is 13 amino acids long. V lost 7 bases and J lost 10; bases outside the gene matches: 14. CDR1 and CDR2 (germline): SQVTM, ANQGSEA. CDR3 in amino acids: CSARGEGGNPQYF. The CDR3 nucleotides read TGCAGCGCCCGTGGGGAGGGTGGGAATCCGCAGTATTTT.

The gene calls are TRBV4-3 and TRBJ1-6, with TRBD1 matching 8 bases. The V and J ends lost 1 base and 5 bases, in that order; junction bases with no gene match: 1. The germline CDR1 and CDR2 sequences are LGHNA and YSLEER. The CDR3 is 15 residues long. This CDR3 reads CASSQGQGNNSPLHF. The CDR3 DNA reads as TGCGCCAGCAGCCAAGGACAGGGGAATAATTCACCCCTCCACTTT.

V and J are TRBV30 and TRBJ2-7, with no clear D. Trimming removed 0 bases at V and 5 bases at J, with 11 bases between. Germline loops: CDR1 GTSNPN, CDR2 SVGIG (reference sequence). The CDR3 is 13 amino acids. The DNA of the CDR3 is TGTGCCTGGAGTGTATCGGGTACCCACGAGCAGTACTTC. Amino acid sequence: CAWSVSGTHEQYF.

This sequence joins TRBV18 and TRBJ1-2; 10 bases match TRBD1. The CDR3 spans 13 residues. J lost 8 bases, V lost 3 bases, and 3 bases had no gene match. Per the germline V gene, CDR1 is KGHSH and CDR2 is LQKENI. The CDR3 nucleotides are TGTGCCAGCTCACCTGACAGGGGGCTCGGCTACACCTTC. It yields the protein CASSPDRGLGYTF. Full variable domain (outside the CDR3, taken from reference TRBV18 and TRBJ1-2): NAGVMQNPRHLVRRRGQEARLRCSPMKGHSHVYWYRQLPEEGLKFMVYLQKENIIDESGMPKERFSAEFPKEGPSILRIQQVVRGDSAAYFCASSPDRGLGYTFGSGTRLTVV.

The chain is built from TRBV9 and TRBJ2-3; perhaps TRBD2 as D (6 bases). There are 13 residues in the CDR3. V lost 4 bases to trimming and J lost 6 bases, with 12 bases between them. CDR1 SGDLS and CDR2 YYNGEE come from the germline V gene. The CDR3 sequence: CASSSTRGDTQYF. The CDR3, as DNA: TGTGCCAGCAGCTCCACCCGGGGGGATACGCAGTATTTT.

This clone appeared once. V is TRBV4-3 and J is TRBJ1-1, with 7 bases that match TRBD1. V lost 4 bases and J lost 4; bases outside the gene matches: 9. The CDR3 contains 15 residues. CDR1 is LGHNA, CDR2 YSLEER, per germline. CDR3 DNA sequence: TGCGCCAGCAGCCGAGACGGGACAGCGGGCACTGAAGCTTTCTTT. Protein: CASSRDGTAGTEAFF.

The chain combines TRBV6-5 with TRBJ1-5, with 10 bases identical to TRBD1. The CDR3 length is 15 residues. Trimming cost V 7 bases and J 2 bases; bases outside gene matches: 5. CDR1 and CDR2 (germline): MNHEY, SVGAGI. The chain's CDR3 is CASTRDRGGNQPQHF. The CDR3 DNA follows: TGTGCCAGCACCAGGGACAGGGGTGGCAATCAGCCCCAGCATTTT.